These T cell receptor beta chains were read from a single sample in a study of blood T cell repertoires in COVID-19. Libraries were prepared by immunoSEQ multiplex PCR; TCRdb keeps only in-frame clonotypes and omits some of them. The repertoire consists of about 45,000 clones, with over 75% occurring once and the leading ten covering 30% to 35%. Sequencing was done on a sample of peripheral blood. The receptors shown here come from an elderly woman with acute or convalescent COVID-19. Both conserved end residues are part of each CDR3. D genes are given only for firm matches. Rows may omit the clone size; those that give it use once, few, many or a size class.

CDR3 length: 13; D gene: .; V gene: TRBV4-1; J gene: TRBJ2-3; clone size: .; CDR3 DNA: TGCGCCAGCAGCCAAGATCGGGGAGTTACGCAGTATTTT; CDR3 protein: CASSQDRGVTQYF
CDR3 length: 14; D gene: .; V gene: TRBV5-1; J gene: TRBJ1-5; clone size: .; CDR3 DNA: TGCGCCAGCAGCGAGGGTTACGGCAATCAGCCCCAGCATTTT; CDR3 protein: CASSEGYGNQPQHF
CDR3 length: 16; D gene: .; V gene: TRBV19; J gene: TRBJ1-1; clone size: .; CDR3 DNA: TGTGCCAGTAGTATAGCCCTGGTGTCGTCGGGGGATTTGTCTTTCTTT; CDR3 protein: CASSIALVSSGDLSFF
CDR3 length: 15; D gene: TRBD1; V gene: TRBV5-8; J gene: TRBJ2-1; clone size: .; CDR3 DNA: TGTGCCAGCAGCTCGGGACAGGGGGCCTGGGATGAGCAGTTCTTC; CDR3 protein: CASSSGQGAWDEQFF
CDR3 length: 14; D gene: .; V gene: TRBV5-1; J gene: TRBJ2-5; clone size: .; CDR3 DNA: TGCGCCAGCAGCTCACAGTATACTCAAGAGACCCAGTACTTC; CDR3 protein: CASSSQYTQETQYF
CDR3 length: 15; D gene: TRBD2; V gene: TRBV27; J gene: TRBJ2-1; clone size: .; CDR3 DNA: TGTGCCAGCAGTTTTCAGGCTAGCGGGAGTAGAGAGCAGTTCTTC; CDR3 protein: CASSFQASGSREQFF
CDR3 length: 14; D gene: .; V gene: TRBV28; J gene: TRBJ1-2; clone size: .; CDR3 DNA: TGTGCCAGCAGCCGACCCCGGGACATCTATGGCTACACCTTC; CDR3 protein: CASSRPRDIYGYTF
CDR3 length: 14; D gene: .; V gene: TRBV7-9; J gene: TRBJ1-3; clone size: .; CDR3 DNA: TGTGCCGTAACCCTGGCAGGGTATGGAAACACCATATATTTT; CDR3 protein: CAVTLAGYGNTIYF
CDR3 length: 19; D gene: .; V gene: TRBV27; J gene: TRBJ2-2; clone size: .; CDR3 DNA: TGTGCCAGCAGTTTAATTGGGCAGGGCCACGCAAGCAACACCGGGGAGCTGTTTTTT; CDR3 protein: CASSLIGQGHASNTGELFF
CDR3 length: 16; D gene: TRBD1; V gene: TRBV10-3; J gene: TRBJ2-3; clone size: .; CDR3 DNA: TGTGCCATCAGTGAGGGACAGGGGGCAGCGACAGATACGCAGTATTTT; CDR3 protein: CAISEGQGAATDTQYF
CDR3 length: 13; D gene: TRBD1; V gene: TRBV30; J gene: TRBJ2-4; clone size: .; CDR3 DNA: TGTGCCTGGAGTGTAATGGACAGGACGACTCAGTACTTC; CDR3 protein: CAWSVMDRTTQYF
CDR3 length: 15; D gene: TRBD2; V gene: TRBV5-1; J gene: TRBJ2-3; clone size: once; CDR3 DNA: TGCGCCAGCAGCTTGGTAGCGGGACTGGGTGATACGCAGTATTTT; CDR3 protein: CASSLVAGLGDTQYF
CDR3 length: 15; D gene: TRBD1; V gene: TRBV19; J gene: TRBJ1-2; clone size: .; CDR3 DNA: TGTGCCAGTGGCAGCCGGGACAGGGGAGGCTATGGCTACACCTTC; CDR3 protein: CASGSRDRGGYGYTF
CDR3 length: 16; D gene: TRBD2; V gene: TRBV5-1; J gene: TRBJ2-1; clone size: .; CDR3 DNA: TGCGCCAGCAGCTTGTGGCTAGCGGAAGGGGACAATGAGCAGTTCTTC; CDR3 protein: CASSLWLAEGDNEQFF
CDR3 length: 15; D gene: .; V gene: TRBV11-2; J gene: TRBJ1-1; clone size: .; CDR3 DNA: TGTGCCAGCAGCTTGGGGAGGACCTTGAACACTGAAGCTTTCTTT; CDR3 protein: CASSLGRTLNTEAFF
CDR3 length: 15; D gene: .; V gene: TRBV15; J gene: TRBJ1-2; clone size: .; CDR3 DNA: TGTGCCACCAGCAGAGGGGTTCAGGGCCTAGAGGGCTACACCTTC; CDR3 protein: CATSRGVQGLEGYTF
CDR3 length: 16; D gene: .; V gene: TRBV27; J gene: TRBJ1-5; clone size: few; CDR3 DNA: TGTGCCAGCAGCCCCCTAGGACAGTTGAGCAATCAGCCCCAGCATTTT; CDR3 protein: CASSPLGQLSNQPQHF
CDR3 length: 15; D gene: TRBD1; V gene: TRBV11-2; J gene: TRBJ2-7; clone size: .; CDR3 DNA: TGTGCCAGCAGAGCCTCCGGGACAGGGAAGTACGAGCAGTACTTC; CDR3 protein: CASRASGTGKYEQYF
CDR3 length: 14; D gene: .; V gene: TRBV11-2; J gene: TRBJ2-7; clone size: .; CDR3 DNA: TGTGCCAGCAGCTTAGAGCGACAGTCCTACGAGCAGTACTTC; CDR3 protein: CASSLERQSYEQYF
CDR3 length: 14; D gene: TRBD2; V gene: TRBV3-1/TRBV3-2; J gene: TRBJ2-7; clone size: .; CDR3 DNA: TGTGCCAGCGGCCCTAGCGGGAGCTTCAGCGAGCAGTACTTC; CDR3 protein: CASGPSGSFSEQYF
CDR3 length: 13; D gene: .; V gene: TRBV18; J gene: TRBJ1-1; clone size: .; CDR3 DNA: TGTGCCAGCCAGGAAGGGAGGGACACTGAAGCTTTCTTT; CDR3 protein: CASQEGRDTEAFF
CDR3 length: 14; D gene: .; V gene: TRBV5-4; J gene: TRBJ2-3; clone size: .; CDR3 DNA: TGTGCCAGCAGCTTGGGTGCGCTACCAGATACGCAGTATTTT; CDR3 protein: CASSLGALPDTQYF
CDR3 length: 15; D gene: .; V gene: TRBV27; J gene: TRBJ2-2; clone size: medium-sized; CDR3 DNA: TGTGCCACCCGAGGGGGGGGCTCGTGGGCCGGGGAGCTGTTTTTT; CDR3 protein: CATRGGGSWAGELFF
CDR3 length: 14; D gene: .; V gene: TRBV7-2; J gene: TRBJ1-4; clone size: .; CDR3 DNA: TGTGCCAGCAGCAATAGACAGACTAATGAAAAACTGTTTTTT; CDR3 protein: CASSNRQTNEKLFF
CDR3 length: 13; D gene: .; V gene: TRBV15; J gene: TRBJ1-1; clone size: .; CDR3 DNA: TGTGCCACCAGCAGAGATTCCCCTACCGAAGCTTTCTTT; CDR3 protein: CATSRDSPTEAFF
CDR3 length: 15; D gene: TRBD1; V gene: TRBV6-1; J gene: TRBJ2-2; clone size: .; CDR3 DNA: TGTGCCAGCAGTGATTCAAGGGGGCGCACCGGGGAGCTGTTTTTT; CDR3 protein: CASSDSRGRTGELFF
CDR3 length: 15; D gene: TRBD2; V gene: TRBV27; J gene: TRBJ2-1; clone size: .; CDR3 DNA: TGTGCCAGCAGTCTCGCGAGACTAGCGGTTAATGAGCAGTTCTTC; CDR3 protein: CASSLARLAVNEQFF
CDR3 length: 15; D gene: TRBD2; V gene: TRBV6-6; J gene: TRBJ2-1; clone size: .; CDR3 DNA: TGTGCCAGCAGTTCGGGGGGGGGCTCCTACAATGAGCAGTTCTTC; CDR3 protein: CASSSGGGSYNEQFF
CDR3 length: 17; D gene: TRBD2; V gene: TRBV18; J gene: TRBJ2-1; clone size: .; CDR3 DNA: TGTGCCAGCTCACCACCTCAAGGACTAGCGGGAGAAAACGAGCAGTTCTTC; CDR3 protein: CASSPPQGLAGENEQFF
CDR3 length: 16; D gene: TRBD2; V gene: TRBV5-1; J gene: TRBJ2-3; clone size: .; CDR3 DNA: TGCGCCAGCAGCCGGACTAGCGGGAGTATTTTTGATACGCAGTATTTT; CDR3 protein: CASSRTSGSIFDTQYF
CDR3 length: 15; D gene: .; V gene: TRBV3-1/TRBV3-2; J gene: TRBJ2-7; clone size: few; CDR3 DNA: TGTGCCAGCAGCCAAGTTGGCGCGGGTATCTACGAGCAGTACTTC; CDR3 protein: CASSQVGAGIYEQYF
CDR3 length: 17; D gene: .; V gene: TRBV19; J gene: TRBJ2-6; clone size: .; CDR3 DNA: TGTGCCACCGGCCAGGCAGGGTGGCCCTCTGGGGCCAACGTCCTGACTTTC; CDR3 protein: CATGQAGWPSGANVLTF
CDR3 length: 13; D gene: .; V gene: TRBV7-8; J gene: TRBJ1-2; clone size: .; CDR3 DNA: TGTGCCAGCAGCTTTGGGGAAAGGGAGGGCTACACCTTC; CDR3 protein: CASSFGEREGYTF
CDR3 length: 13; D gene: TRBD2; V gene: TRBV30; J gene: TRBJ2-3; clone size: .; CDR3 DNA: TGTGCCTCCACTAGCGGAAACACAGATACGCAGTATTTT; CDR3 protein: CASTSGNTDTQYF
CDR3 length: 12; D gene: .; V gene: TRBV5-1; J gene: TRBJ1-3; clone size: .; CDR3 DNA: TGCGCCAGCAGCTTGGCGGGAAACACCATATATTTT; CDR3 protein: CASSLAGNTIYF
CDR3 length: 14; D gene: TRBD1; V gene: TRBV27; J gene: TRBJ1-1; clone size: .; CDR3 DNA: TGTGCCAGCAGTTTCGTCAGGGGGACCACTGAAGCTTTCTTT; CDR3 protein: CASSFVRGTTEAFF
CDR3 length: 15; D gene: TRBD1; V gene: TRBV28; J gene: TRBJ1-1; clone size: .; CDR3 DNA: TGTGCCAGCAGTCCTGGGACAGGGGCGAACACTGAAGCTTTCTTT; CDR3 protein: CASSPGTGANTEAFF
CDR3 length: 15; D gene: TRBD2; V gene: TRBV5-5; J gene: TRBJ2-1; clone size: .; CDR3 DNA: TGTGCCAGCAGCTTGGCAGCGGGATACTACAATGAGCAGTTCTTC; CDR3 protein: CASSLAAGYYNEQFF
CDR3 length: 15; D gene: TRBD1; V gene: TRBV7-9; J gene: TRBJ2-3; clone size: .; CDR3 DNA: TGTGCCAGCAGCCCCTGGGACAGGGGTGGAGATACGCAGTATTTT; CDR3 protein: CASSPWDRGGDTQYF
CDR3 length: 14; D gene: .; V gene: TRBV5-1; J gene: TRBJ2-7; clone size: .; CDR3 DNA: TGCGCCAGCAGCCAGTCCCAGGGAACCCACGAGCAGTACTTC; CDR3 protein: CASSQSQGTHEQYF
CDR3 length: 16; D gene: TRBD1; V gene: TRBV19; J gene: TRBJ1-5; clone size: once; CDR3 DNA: TGTGCCAGTCACCGACCGGGACAGGCCTTCAATCAGCCCCAGCATTTT; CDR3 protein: CASHRPGQAFNQPQHF
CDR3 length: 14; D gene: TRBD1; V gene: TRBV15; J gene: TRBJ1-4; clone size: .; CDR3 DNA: TGTGCCACCGGAGACAGGGGGCCCAATGAAAAACTGTTTTTT; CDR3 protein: CATGDRGPNEKLFF
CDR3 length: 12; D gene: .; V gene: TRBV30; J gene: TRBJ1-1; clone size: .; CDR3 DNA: TGTGCCGGCGCCCGGGGGAACACTGAAGCTTTCTTT; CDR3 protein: CAGARGNTEAFF
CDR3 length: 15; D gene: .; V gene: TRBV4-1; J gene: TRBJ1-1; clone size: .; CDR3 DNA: TGCGCCAGCAGCCAAGGGGATGGACAGCTCACTGAAGCTTTCTTT; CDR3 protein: CASSQGDGQLTEAFF
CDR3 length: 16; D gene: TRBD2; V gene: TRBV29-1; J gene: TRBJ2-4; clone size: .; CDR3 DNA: TGCAGCGTTGTAATAGCGGGAGTAGGAGCCAAAAACATTCAGTACTTC; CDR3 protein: CSVVIAGVGAKNIQYF
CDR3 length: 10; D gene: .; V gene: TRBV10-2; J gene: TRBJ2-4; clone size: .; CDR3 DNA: TGCGCCAGCAGTGATAACAGGGTTTACTTC; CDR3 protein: CASSDNRVYF
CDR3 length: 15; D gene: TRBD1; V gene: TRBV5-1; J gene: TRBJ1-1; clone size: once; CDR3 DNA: TGCGCCAGCACCCGGGACAGGGAAGCGGGCACTGAAGCTTTCTTT; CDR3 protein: CASTRDREAGTEAFF
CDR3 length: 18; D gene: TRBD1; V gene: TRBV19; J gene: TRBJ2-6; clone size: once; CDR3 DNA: TGTGCCAGTAGTATTGGGACAGGGGTACTCTCTGGGGCCAACGTCCTGACTTTC; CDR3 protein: CASSIGTGVLSGANVLTF
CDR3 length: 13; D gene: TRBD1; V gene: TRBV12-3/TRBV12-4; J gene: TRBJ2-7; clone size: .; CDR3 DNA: TGTGCCAGCAGTAGGACAGGGGGCTACGAGCAGTACTTC; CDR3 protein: CASSRTGGYEQYF
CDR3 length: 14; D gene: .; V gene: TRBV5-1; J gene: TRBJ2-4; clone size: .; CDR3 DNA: TGCGCCAGCAGCCCTGGTCAGGGGAGTGACATTCAGTACTTC; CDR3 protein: CASSPGQGSDIQYF
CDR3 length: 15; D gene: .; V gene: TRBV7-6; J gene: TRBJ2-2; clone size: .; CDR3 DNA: TGTGCCAGCAGGTCAGAGGGGGTAAACACCGGGGAGCTGTTTTTT; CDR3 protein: CASRSEGVNTGELFF
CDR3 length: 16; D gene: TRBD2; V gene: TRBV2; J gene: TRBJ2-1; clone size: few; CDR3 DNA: TGTGCCAGCAGTGTGTCCGGGGCGGGAGCATACAATGAGCAGTTCTTC; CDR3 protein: CASSVSGAGAYNEQFF
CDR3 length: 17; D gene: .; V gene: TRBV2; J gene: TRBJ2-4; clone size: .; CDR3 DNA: TGTGCCAGCAGTGTAGCTCAACTTACCCTGGCCAAAAACATTCAGTACTTC; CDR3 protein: CASSVAQLTLAKNIQYF
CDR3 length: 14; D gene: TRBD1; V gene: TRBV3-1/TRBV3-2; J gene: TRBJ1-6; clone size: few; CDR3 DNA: TGTGCCAGCAGCCAGGGGACAGGGGATTCACCCCTCCACTTT; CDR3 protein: CASSQGTGDSPLHF